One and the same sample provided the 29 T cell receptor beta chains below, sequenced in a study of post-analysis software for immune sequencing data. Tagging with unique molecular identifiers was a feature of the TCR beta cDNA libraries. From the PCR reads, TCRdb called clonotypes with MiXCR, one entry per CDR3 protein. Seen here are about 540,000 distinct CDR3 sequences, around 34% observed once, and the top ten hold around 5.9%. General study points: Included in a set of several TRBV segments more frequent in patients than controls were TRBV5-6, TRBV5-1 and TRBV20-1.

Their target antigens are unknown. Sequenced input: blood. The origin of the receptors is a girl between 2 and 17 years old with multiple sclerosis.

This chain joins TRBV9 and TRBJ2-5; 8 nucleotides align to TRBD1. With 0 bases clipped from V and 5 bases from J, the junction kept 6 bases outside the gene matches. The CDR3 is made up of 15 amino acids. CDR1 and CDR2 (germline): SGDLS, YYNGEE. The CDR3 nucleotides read TGTGCCAGCAGCGTAGCGGCAGGGGGCGACGAGACCCAGTACTTC. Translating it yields CASSVAAGGDETQYF.

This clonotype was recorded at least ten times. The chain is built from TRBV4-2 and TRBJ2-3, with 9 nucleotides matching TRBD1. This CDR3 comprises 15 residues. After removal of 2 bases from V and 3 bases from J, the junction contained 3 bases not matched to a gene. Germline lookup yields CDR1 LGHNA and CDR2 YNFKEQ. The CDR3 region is CASSQTGGNTDTQYF. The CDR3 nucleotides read TGTGCCAGCAGCCAAACAGGGGGCAATACAGATACGCAGTATTTT.

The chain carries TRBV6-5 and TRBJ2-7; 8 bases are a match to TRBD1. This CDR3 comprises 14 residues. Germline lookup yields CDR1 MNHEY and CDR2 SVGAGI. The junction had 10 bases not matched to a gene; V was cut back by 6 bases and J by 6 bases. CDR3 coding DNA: TGTGCCAGCAGCGGACAGGGTGGTCTTCTCGAGCAGTACTTC. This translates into CASSGQGGLLEQYF.

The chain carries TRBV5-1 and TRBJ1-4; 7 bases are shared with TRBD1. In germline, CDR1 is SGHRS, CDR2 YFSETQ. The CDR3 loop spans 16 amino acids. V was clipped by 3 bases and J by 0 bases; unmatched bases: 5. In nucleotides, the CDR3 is TGCGCCAGCAGCTCGGGACAGCTTGCAACTAATGAAAAACTGTTTTTT. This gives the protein CASSSGQLATNEKLFF.

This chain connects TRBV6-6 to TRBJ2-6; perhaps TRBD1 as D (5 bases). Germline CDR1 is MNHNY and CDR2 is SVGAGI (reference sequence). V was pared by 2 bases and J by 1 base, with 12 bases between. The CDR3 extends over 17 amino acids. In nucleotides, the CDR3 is TGTGCCAGCAGTTACGGCCAGGGAAAATCTGGGGCCAACGTCCTGACTTTC. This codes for CASSYGQGKSGANVLTF.

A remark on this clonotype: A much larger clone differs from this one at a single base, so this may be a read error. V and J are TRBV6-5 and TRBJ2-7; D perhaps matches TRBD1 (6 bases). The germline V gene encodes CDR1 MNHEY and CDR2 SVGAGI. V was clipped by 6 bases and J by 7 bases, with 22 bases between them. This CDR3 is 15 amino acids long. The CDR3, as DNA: TGTGCCAGCAGGTCCCCCCGGGGCCGGGACAATGAGCAGTACTTC. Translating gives CASRSPRGRDNEQYF.

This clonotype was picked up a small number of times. CDR3 sequence (DNA): TGCAGTGCTGAGCCCCAGGGGCCCTATGGCTACACCTTC. It translates to CSAEPQGPYGYTF. The chain joins TRBV20-1 to TRBJ1-2, with D maybe TRBD1 (6 bases). The CDR3 is 13 residues long. Germline CDR1 DFQATT, CDR2 SNEGSKA (reference sequence). Trimming removed 5 bases from V and 4 bases from J, with 14 bases in between.

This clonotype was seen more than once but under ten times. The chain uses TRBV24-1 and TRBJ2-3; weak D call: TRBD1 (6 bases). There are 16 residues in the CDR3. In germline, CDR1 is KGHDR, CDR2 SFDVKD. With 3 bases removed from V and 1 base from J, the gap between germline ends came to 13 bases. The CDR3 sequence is CATSDIQGTGTDTQYF. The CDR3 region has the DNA TGTGCCACCAGTGATATACAGGGAACGGGCACAGATACGCAGTATTTT.

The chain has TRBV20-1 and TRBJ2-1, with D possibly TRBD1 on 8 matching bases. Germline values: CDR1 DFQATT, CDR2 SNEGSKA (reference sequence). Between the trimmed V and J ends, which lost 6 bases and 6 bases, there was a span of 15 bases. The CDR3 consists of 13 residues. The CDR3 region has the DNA TGCAGTGCCAGGGGGCTAGCGGCCAATGAGCAGTTCTTC. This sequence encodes CSARGLAANEQFF.

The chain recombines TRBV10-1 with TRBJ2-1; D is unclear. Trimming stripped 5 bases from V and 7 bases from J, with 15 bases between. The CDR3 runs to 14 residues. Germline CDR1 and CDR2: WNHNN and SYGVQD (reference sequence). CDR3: CASSRSALRNEQFF. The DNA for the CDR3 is TGCGCCAGCAGTAGAAGCGCCCTAAGGAATGAGCAGTTCTTC.

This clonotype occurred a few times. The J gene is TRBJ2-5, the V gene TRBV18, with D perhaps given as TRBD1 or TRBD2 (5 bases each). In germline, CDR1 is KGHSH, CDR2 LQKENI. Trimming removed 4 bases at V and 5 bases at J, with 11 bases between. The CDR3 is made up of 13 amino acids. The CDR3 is CASSLKGRETQYF. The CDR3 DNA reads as TGTGCCAGCTCACTTAAGGGACGGGAGACCCAGTACTTC.

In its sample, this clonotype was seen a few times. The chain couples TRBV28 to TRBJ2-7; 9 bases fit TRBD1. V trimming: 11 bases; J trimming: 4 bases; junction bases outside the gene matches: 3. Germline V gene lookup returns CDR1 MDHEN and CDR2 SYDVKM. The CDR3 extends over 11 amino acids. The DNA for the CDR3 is TGTGCCGCCGGACAGGGGTACGAGCAGTACTTC. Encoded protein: CAAGQGYEQYF.

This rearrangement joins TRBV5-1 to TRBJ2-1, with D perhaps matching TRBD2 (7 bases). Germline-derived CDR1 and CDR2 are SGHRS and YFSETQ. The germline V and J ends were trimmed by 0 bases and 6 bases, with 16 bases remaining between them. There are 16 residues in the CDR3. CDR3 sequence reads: CASSLEGGLTPNEQFF. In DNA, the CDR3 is TGCGCCAGCAGCTTGGAGGGGGGGTTGACCCCCAATGAGCAGTTCTTC.

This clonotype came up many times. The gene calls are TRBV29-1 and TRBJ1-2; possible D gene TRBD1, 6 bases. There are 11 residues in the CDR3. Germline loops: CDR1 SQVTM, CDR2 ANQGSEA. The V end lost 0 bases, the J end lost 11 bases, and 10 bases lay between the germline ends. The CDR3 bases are TGCAGCGTTGAAGAACAGGGACCTTACACCTTC. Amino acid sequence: CSVEEQGPYTF. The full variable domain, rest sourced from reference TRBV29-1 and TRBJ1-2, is SAVISQKPSRDICQRGTSLTIQCQVDSQVTMMFWYRQQPGQSLTLIATANQGSEATYESGFVIDKFPISRPNLTFSTLTVSNMSPEDSSIYLCSVEEQGPYTFGSGTRLTVV.

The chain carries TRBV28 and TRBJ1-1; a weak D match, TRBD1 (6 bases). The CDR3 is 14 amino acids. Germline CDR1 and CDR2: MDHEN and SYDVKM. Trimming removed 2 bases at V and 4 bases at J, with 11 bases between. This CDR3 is CASSLLDRPTEAFF. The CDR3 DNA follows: TGTGCCAGCAGTTTACTAGACAGGCCCACTGAAGCTTTCTTT. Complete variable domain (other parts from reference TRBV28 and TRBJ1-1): DVKVTQSSRYLVKRTGEKVFLECVQDMDHENMFWYRQDPGLGLRLIYFSYDVKMKEKGDIPEGYSVSREKKERFSLILESASTNQTSMYLCASSLLDRPTEAFFGQGTRLTVV.

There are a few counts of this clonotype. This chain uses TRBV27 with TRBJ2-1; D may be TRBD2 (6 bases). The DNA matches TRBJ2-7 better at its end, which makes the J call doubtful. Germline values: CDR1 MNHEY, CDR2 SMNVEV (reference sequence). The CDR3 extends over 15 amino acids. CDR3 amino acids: CASSHAGLQLNEQYF. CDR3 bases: TGTGCCAGCAGCCACGCGGGACTTCAACTCAATGAGCAGTACTTC.

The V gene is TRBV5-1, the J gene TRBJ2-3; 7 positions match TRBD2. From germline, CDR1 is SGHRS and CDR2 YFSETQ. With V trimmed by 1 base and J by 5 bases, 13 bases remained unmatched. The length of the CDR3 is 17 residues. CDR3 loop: CASSLWPSGNGEDTQYF. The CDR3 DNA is TGCGCCAGCAGCTTGTGGCCTAGCGGAAACGGGGAAGATACGCAGTATTTT.

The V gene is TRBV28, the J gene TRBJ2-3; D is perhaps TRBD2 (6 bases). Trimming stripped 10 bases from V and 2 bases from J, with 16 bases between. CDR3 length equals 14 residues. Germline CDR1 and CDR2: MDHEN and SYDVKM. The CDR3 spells CAILSGGNTDTQYF. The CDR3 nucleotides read TGTGCCATCCTGTCAGGAGGGAACACAGATACGCAGTATTTT.

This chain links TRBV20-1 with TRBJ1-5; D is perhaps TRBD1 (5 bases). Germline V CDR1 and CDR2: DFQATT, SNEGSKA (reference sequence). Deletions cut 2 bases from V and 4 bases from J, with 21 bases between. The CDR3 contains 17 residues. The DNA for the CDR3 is TGCAGTGCTAGACATTGGACAACTGCTATCAAAAATCAGCCCCAGCATTTT. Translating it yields CSARHWTTAIKNQPQHF.

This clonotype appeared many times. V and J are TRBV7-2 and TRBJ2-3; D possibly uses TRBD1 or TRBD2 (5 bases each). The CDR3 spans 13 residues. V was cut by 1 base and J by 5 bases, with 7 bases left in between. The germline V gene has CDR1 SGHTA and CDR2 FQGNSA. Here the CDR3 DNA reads TGTGCCAGCAGCTTAGGAGGGGAAGATACGCAGTATTTT. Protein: CASSLGGEDTQYF.

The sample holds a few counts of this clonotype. CDR3 amino acids: CASSHTGGYSYEQYF. DNA for the CDR3: TGCGCCAGCAGCCACACAGGGGGCTATTCCTACGAGCAGTACTTC. This chain joins TRBV5-1 and TRBJ2-7; 9 bases are a match to TRBD1. Germline CDR1 is SGHRS and CDR2 is YFSETQ. The CDR3 runs 15 residues. V was clipped by 4 bases and J by 1 base; unmatched bases: 6.

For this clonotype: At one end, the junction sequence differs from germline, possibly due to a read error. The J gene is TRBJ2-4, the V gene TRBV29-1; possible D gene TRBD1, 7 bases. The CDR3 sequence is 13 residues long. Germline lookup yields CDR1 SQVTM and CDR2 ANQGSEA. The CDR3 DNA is TGCAGCGTTGAGGCTGGCAGGGGGGACATTCGGTACTTC. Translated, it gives CSVEAGRGDIRYF.

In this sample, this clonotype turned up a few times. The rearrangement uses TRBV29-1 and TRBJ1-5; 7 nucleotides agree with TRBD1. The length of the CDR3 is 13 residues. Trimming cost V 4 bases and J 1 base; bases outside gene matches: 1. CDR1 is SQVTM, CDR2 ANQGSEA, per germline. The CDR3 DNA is TGCAGCGTTGCCAGGGGGAGCAATCAGCCCCAGCATTTT. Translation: CSVARGSNQPQHF.

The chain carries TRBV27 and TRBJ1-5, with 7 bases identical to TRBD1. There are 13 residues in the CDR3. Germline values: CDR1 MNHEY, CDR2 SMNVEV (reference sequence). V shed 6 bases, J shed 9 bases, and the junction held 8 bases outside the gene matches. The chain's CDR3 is CASSPPRGGPQHF. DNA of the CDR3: TGTGCCAGCAGCCCCCCCAGGGGGGGGCCCCAGCATTTT.

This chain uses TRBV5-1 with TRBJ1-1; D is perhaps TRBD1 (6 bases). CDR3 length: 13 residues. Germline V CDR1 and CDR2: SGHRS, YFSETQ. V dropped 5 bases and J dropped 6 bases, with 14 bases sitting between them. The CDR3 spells CASRIGGAPEAFF. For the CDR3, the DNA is TGCGCCAGCAGGATTGGGGGGGCGCCTGAAGCTTTCTTT.

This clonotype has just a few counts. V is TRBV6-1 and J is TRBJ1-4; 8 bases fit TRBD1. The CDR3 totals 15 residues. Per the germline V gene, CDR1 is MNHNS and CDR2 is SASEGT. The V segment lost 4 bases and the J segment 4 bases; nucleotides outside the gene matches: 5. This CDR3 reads CASSGTGGLNEKLFF. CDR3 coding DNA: TGTGCCAGCAGTGGTACAGGGGGACTTAATGAAAAACTGTTTTTT.

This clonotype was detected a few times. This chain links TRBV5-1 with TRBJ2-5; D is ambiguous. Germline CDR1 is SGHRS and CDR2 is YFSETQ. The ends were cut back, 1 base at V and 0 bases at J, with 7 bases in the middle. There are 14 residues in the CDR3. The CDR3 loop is CASSLSPNQETQYF. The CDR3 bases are TGCGCCAGCAGCTTGAGTCCGAACCAAGAGACCCAGTACTTC.

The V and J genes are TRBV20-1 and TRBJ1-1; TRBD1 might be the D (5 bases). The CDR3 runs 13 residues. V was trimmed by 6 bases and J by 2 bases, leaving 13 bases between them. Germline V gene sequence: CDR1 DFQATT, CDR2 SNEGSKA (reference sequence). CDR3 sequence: CSAPSGANTEAFF. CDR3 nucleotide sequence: TGCAGTGCGCCCTCCGGGGCCAACACTGAAGCTTTCTTT.

The CDR3 loop reads CASSLTLKGASNTEAFF. CDR3 DNA: TGTGCCAGCAGCTTAACCCTGAAGGGGGCCTCGAACACTGAAGCTTTCTTT. V is TRBV7-6 and J is TRBJ1-1; TRBD1 matches at 7 bases. CDR1 SGHVS and CDR2 FNYEAQ come from the germline V gene. This CDR3 spans 17 amino acids. Trimming removed 2 bases from V and 1 base from J; junction bases left unmatched: 10.